This T cell receptor (beta chain) emerged from a study of sequential checkpoint blockade in melanoma. Study-wide context: Randomization was 1:1 between first-line nivolumab→ipilimumab and ipilimumab→nivolumab.

Germline V gene lookup returns CDR1 MDHEN and CDR2 SYDVKM. Trimming pared 6 bases from V and 7 bases from J, leaving 13 bases between. This CDR3 comprises 12 residues. The method was immunoSEQ multiplex PCR; TCRdb's version includes in-frame clones alone and lacks a portion of them. The sample records more than 7,500 clones, approximately 76% being singletons. Treatment specified: randomized to nivolumab then ipilimumab (arm A) or the reverse (arm B). No patient had prior DNA-damaging chemotherapy. From thawed PBMCs, live CD3+CD8+ cells negative for CD19 and CD56 were sorted. The material was CD8+ T cells sorted from blood (inferred from file names), obtained from a patient given nivolumab and ipilimumab in sequence. The source of this sequence is a human donor with melanoma. The V gene is TRBV28, the J gene TRBJ2-7; D gene uncertain. This chain's CDR3 is CASSLLGGEQYF. The CDR3 DNA reads as TGTGCCAGCAGCCTCCTAGGTGGGGAGCAGTACTTC.